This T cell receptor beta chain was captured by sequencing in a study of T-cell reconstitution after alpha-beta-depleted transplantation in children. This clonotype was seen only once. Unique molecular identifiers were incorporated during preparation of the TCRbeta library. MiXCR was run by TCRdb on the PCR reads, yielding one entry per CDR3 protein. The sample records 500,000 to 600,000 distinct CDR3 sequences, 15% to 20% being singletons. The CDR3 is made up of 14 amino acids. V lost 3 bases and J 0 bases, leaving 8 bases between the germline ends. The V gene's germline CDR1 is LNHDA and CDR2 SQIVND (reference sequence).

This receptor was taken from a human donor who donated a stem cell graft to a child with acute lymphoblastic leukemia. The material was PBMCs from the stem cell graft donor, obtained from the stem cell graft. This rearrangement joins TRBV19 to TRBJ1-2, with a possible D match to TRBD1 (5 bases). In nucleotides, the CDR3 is TGTGCCAGTAGTATTTCGGGACCTAACTATGGCTACACCTTC. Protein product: CASSISGPNYGYTF. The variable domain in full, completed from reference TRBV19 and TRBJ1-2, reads DGGITQSPKYLFRKEGQNVTLSCEQNLNHDAMYWYRQDPGQGLRLIYYSQIVNDFQKGDIAEGYSVSREKKESFPLTVTSAQKNPTAFYLCASSISGPNYGYTFGSGTRLTVV.